The clone carrying this T cell receptor (beta chain) was detected only a few times. This specimen comes from a study of T-cell memory formation after mild COVID-19. Study overall: TCR clustering was largely donor specific.

TCRdb passed the 5' RACE reads through MiXCR, listing each CDR3 protein once. This table has roughly 180,000 distinct CDR3 sequences, roughly 11% appearing once. The CDR3 length is 14 residues. CDR1 is SGHRS and CDR2 is YFSETQ in the germline V gene. Germline trimming cut 3 bases from V and 6 bases from J; bases unmatched to any gene: 8. The sample consisted of PBMCs or a T cell subset sorted from them (not recorded which). The chain employs TRBV5-1 and TRBJ1-2, with 7 bases lining up with TRBD1. The TCR was taken from a young man who had mild COVID-19 (a few samples of this study predate the infection). Cell type and time point are not known. DNA for the CDR3: TGCGCCAGCAGCTCCACAGGGGATTGGGATGGCTACACCTTC. This codes for CASSSTGDWDGYTF. Full variable domain (missing parts from reference TRBV5-1 and TRBJ1-2): KAGVTQTPRYLIKTRGQQVTLSCSPISGHRSVSWYQQTPGQGLQFLFEYFSETQRNKGNFPGRFSGRQFSNSRSEMNVSTLELGDSALYLCASSSTGDWDGYTFGSGTRLTVV.